This TCR beta chain emerged from a study of cytomegalovirus exposure and HLA in healthy donors. The wider study: Inside one of the first data releases sat about 85 million unique TCRs taken from HLA-typed donors. Whole-study results and caveats: According to an earlier analysis, most TCR beta V segments yielded productive rearrangements about 87% or about 30% of the time. With later analysis, a missense DCLRE1C variant became linked to TCR beta V- and J-gene trimming.

This clone was counted only a few times. What it binds is not known. The PCR employed 60 Vbeta primers together with 13 Jbeta primers. Generated by immunoSEQ multiplex PCR, the TCRdb table keeps only in-frame clones and is missing some. The table lists 200,000 or so clones, less than 90% of them singletons. The length of the CDR3 is 16 residues. Deletions cut 0 bases from V and 1 base from J, with 12 bases between. In germline, CDR1 is SGHRS, CDR2 YFSETQ. The chain employs TRBV5-1 and TRBJ2-3, with a weak D call TRBD2 (5 bases). Sequencing input: PBMCs. The receptor was derived from a girl less than two years old in good health and CMV-seronegative. The CDR3 coding sequence is TGCGCCAGCAGCTTGGATGCTAGCTCACGCACAGATACGCAGTATTTT. It is translated as CASSLDASSRTDTQYF.